This TCR beta chain came from a study of T cells in Graves' hyperthyroidism and ophthalmopathy. Study observations and caveats: Blood samples included most of the expanded thyroid clonotypes exceeding 0.001. A model of 13 V-J features distinguished ophthalmopathy from stable hyperthyroidism.

Authors of the study amplified TCR beta CDR3 regions from RNA transcripts. In the first-round RT-PCR of the TCR CDR3, the HTBI primer set was used. TCRdb recomputed calls from the multiplex PCR reads with MiXCR, one row per CDR3 protein. The sample includes 250,000 to 350,000 distinct CDR3 sequences, approximately 15% of them seen just once. There are 14 residues in the CDR3. Germline CDR1 and CDR2: SGDLS and YYNGEE. The V and J ends lost 2 bases and 7 bases respectively, with 13 bases between them. Ophthalmopathy patients had Clinical Activity Score at least 3, NOSPECS grade at least 4, duration under 3 months. Extraction of PBMCs used more than 8.5 ml of fresh peripheral blood. This clonotype was detected only a few times. What it binds is not known.

The chain links TRBV9 to TRBJ2-1, with D possibly being TRBD1 or TRBD2 (5 bases each). The origin of this receptor is a woman aged 60-70 years with Graves' ophthalmopathy. The sample consisted of blood. Written as DNA, the CDR3 is TGTGCCAGCAGCGTTACGGGTGGGGGAAATGAGCAGTTCTTC. Encoded protein: CASSVTGGGNEQFF.